These 12 T cell receptor beta chains were all obtained from the same sample, sequenced in a study of T cells in Graves' hyperthyroidism and ophthalmopathy. There were TCR beta CDR3 regions amplified from RNA transcripts. The TCR CDR3 first-round RT-PCR relied on the HTBI primer set. TCRdb ran MiXCR on the multiplex PCR reads and lists one entry per CDR3 protein. The profile shows under 450,000 distinct CDR3 sequences, approximately 17% of them singletons. Sequencing was carried out using blood. Every receptor here comes from a woman in her twenties or thirties with Graves' hyperthyroidism that later progressed to Graves' ophthalmopathy.

CDR3 DNA sequence: TGTGCCAGCAGCAACCGCTGGGGACAGGGCAACACTGAAGCTTTCTTT. Protein sequence: CASSNRWGQGNTEAFF. The rearrangement links TRBV7-9 to TRBJ1-1; 9 nucleotides agree with TRBD1. V shed 5 bases, J shed 2 bases, and the junction held 9 bases outside the gene matches. The germline gives CDR1 SEHNR, CDR2 FQNEAQ (reference sequence). The CDR3 runs to 16 residues.

This chain connects TRBV7-9 to TRBJ1-2; D is possibly TRBD1 (6 bases). The CDR3 sequence is 14 residues long. The V gene lost 2 bases and the J gene lost 5 bases, with 12 bases spanning the gap. Germline V gene sequence: CDR1 SEHNR, CDR2 FQNEAQ (reference sequence). The CDR3 coding sequence is TGTGCCAGCAGCTTATCACAGGGTAGTTATGGCTACACCTTC. Amino acids: CASSLSQGSYGYTF.

The V call is TRBV5-1, the J call TRBJ2-2; maybe TRBD2 (5 bases). Germline-derived CDR1 and CDR2 are SGHRS and YFSETQ. The CDR3 length is 15 residues. The V gene lost 4 bases and the J gene lost 2 bases, with 12 bases spanning the gap. The CDR3 loop reads CASSHTRGNTGELFF. The CDR3 DNA follows: TGCGCCAGCAGCCACACTCGGGGAAACACCGGGGAGCTGTTTTTT.

This clonotype appeared a few times. The V and J genes are TRBV5-1 and TRBJ1-1; 7 bases are a match to TRBD1. CDR1 is SGHRS and CDR2 is YFSETQ in the germline V gene. The CDR3 is 14 residues long. The J segment lost 4 bases and the V segment lost 4 bases, leaving 7 bases of the junction unmatched. CDR3 loop: CASSLQGGATEAFF. Written as DNA, the CDR3 is TGCGCCAGCAGCCTCCAGGGGGGGGCCACTGAAGCTTTCTTT.

The chain couples TRBV6-2 or TRBV6-3 to TRBJ2-3, with D possibly called TRBD1 or TRBD2 (7 bases each). Germline V gene lookup returns CDR1 MNHEY and CDR2 SVGEGT. Trimming removed 6 bases at V and 1 base at J, with 20 bases between. The CDR3 runs to 17 residues. CDR3 nucleotide sequence: TGTGCCAGCAGCCTAACCCCCGCAGGGGGGGGCACAGATACGCAGTATTTT. It translates to CASSLTPAGGGTDTQYF.

This clonotype was seen at least ten times. The V gene is TRBV6-1, the J gene TRBJ1-5, with no clear D. The CDR3 loop spans 14 amino acids. Germline V gives CDR1 MNHNS, CDR2 SASEGT. Trimming removed 3 bases from V and 6 bases from J, with 12 bases in between. The CDR3 sequence is CASSDRTKGQPQHF. The DNA of the CDR3 is TGTGCCAGCAGTGACAGGACTAAGGGTCAGCCCCAGCATTTT.

The sample holds many counts of this clonotype. The rearrangement uses TRBV28 and TRBJ1-5; D uncertain. V was clipped by 3 bases and J by 0 bases, with 9 bases between them. This CDR3 spans 15 amino acids. Per germline, CDR1 MDHEN and CDR2 SYDVKM. As DNA, the CDR3 is TGTGCCAGCAGTTTCATCCACGGTAGCAATCAGCCCCAGCATTTT. Amino acids: CASSFIHGSNQPQHF. Complete variable domain (other parts from reference TRBV28 and TRBJ1-5): DVKVTQSSRYLVKRTGEKVFLECVQDMDHENMFWYRQDPGLGLRLIYFSYDVKMKEKGDIPEGYSVSREKKERFSLILESASTNQTSMYLCASSFIHGSNQPQHFGDGTRLSIL.

This clonotype was seen only a few times. The chain couples TRBV4-1 to TRBJ2-2; TRBD2 aligns across 13 bases. CDR1 and CDR2 from the germline V gene are MGHRA and YSYEKL. J lost 7 bases, V lost 1 base, and 9 bases had no gene match. The CDR3 loop spans 18 amino acids. The DNA of the CDR3 is TGCGCCAGCAGCCAAGTCGCCGGACTAGCGGGAGAGGTCGGGGAGCTGTTTTTT. This gives the protein CASSQVAGLAGEVGELFF.

This clonotype was seen more than once but under ten times. V is TRBV20-1 and J is TRBJ2-3, with unresolved D. This CDR3 is 14 amino acids long. Germline CDR1 DFQATT, CDR2 SNEGSKA (reference sequence). Trimming removed 5 bases from V and 2 bases from J, with 14 bases in between. The chain's CDR3 is CSAVGTDITDTQYF. The DNA of the CDR3 is TGCAGTGCTGTGGGCACAGATATCACAGATACGCAGTATTTT.

This clonotype was seen ten or more times. This sequence joins TRBV5-1 and TRBJ1-5; the match to TRBD1 covers 7 bases. Trimming at V came to 2 bases and at J to 5 bases, leaving 1 base not matched to a gene. The germline V gene has CDR1 SGHRS and CDR2 YFSETQ. This CDR3 comprises 13 residues. The CDR3 reads CASSFTGDQPQHF. The DNA of the CDR3 is TGCGCCAGCAGCTTTACAGGGGATCAGCCCCAGCATTTT.

Ten or more counts support this clonotype. The chain links TRBV5-1 to TRBJ2-1; D call uncertain. V lost 2 bases and J 3 bases, leaving 9 bases between the germline ends. The length of the CDR3 is 14 residues. Germline CDR1 and CDR2: SGHRS and YFSETQ. CDR3 in DNA: TGCGCCAGCAGCTTCAACGGAATCTACAATGAGCAGTTCTTC. It codes for CASSFNGIYNEQFF.

The chain combines TRBV19 with TRBJ2-5; D gene uncertain. V lost 0 bases, J lost 2 bases, and 4 bases lay in between. In germline, CDR1 is LNHDA, CDR2 SQIVND (reference sequence). The CDR3 loop spans 13 amino acids. The CDR3 nucleotides are TGTGCCAGTAGTATAGAAAATCAAGAGACCCAGTACTTC. Its protein is CASSIENQETQYF.